This T cell receptor beta chain was found in a study of blood T cell repertoires in COVID-19. Study context: Samples of COVID-19 (acute and convalescent) were obtained from the United States, Italy and Spain.

TCRdb's table, derived via immunoSEQ multiplex PCR, lists solely in-frame clones and lacks some. This sample has 250,000 to 300,000 clones, with 80% to 90% found just once. The V gene end was trimmed by 4 bases and the J gene end by 3 bases; junction bases not matched to a gene: 9. CDR1 is SGHDT, CDR2 YYEEEE, per germline. The length of the CDR3 is 15 residues. Clinical history as reported by participants underpinned cohort assignment. V and J are TRBV5-6 and TRBJ2-5, with TRBD1 matching 7 bases. This clonotype was obtained from a woman in her 50s who had recovered from COVID-19. The sample consisted of PBMCs or T cells enriched from blood (not recorded which). CDR3 region: CASSLRQGFEETQYF. As DNA, the CDR3 is TGTGCCAGCAGCCTACGACAGGGTTTTGAAGAGACCCAGTACTTC.